This is a list of T cell receptor beta chains from one sample in a study of blood T cell repertoires in COVID-19. Profiled with immunoSEQ multiplex PCR; TCRdb holds only in-frame clones, not every one. This repertoire shows about 140,000 clones, about 88% found once; its top ten account for more than 2%. Input material: peripheral blood. The receptor source for this set is a human donor with COVID-19, enrolled during active disease. The donor label of this sample is uncertain. Both conserved end residues are part of each CDR3. The D gene is left open where the match is weak. Rows may omit the clone size; those that give it use once, few, many or a size class.

V gene	clone size	J gene	D gene	CDR3 protein	CDR3 DNA
TRBV12-5	NA	TRBJ2-1	TRBD1	CASGGQFLNEQFF	TGTGCTAGTGGGGGACAGTTTCTCAATGAGCAGTTCTTC
TRBV5-4	NA	TRBJ1-1	NA	CASRPSLAGNTEAFF	TGTGCCAGCAGACCCTCCTTGGCAGGGAACACTGAAGCTTTCTTT
TRBV7-9	NA	TRBJ2-5	NA	CASSSGERRETQYF	TGTGCCAGCAGCTCCGGGGAAAGGCGAGAGACCCAGTACTTC
TRBV29-1	NA	TRBJ2-5	NA	CSVEDPGTQYF	TGCAGCGTTGAAGACCCGGGGACCCAGTACTTC
TRBV4-2	NA	TRBJ1-2	NA	CASSLKQGPDGYTF	TGTGCCAGCAGCCTCAAACAGGGTCCCGATGGCTACACCTTC
TRBV6-4	NA	TRBJ1-6	TRBD1	CASEDRSSYNSPLHF	TGTGCCAGCGAGGACAGGAGCTCCTATAATTCACCCCTCCACTTT
TRBV2	NA	TRBJ1-4	NA	CASSQDRTNEKLFF	TGTGCCAGCAGTCAGGACAGAACTAATGAAAAACTGTTTTTT
TRBV9	NA	TRBJ1-1	NA	CASSPDGYMNTEAFF	TGTGCCAGCAGCCCCGACGGGTATATGAACACTGAAGCTTTCTTT
TRBV5-6	NA	TRBJ1-4	NA	CASSLVEGFSTNEKLFF	TGTGCCAGCAGCCTGGTGGAGGGCTTCTCAACTAATGAAAAACTGTTTTTT
TRBV7-9	NA	TRBJ2-5	NA	CASSSLEGLRETQYF	TGTGCCAGCAGCTCCCTGGAGGGGCTCAGAGAGACCCAGTACTTC
TRBV6-5	NA	TRBJ1-2	TRBD1	CASSLGQGFGYGYTF	TGTGCCAGCAGTTTGGGACAGGGCTTTGGCTATGGCTACACCTTC
TRBV30	NA	TRBJ2-2	NA	CAWSRVVGELFF	TGTGCCTGGAGCCGAGTGGTCGGGGAGCTGTTTTTT
TRBV6-5	NA	TRBJ1-2	NA	CASSYLAGNGYTF	TGTGCCAGCAGTTACTTGGCAGGCAATGGCTACACCTTC
TRBV6-5	NA	TRBJ1-2	NA	CASRGSTHYTF	TGTGCCAGCAGGGGCTCCACTCACTACACCTTC
TRBV5-1	few	TRBJ1-1	TRBD1	CASSFQGAQNTEAFF	TGCGCCAGCAGCTTCCAGGGGGCCCAGAACACTGAAGCTTTCTTT
TRBV11-2	NA	TRBJ1-1	NA	CASSQQNTEAFF	TGTGCCAGCAGTCAACAGAACACTGAAGCTTTCTTT
TRBV13	NA	TRBJ1-2	TRBD1	CASSLGQGFTNYGYTF	TGTGCCAGCAGCTTAGGACAGGGGTTTACTAACTATGGCTACACCTTC
TRBV25-1	NA	TRBJ2-5	NA	CASSVAQETQYF	TGTGCCAGCAGTGTAGCCCAAGAGACCCAGTACTTC
TRBV6-1	NA	TRBJ1-2	NA	CASSEVDAGSGYTF	TGTGCCAGCAGTGAAGTAGACGCGGGCAGCGGCTACACCTTC
TRBV2	NA	TRBJ1-6	NA	CASSVGQGKSPLHF	TGTGCCAGCAGTGTCGGGCAGGGTAAATCACCCCTCCACTTT
TRBV11-2	once	TRBJ2-7	NA	CASSSFSYEQYF	TGTGCCAGCAGCTCCTTCTCCTACGAGCAGTACTTC
TRBV6-1	NA	TRBJ2-7	TRBD2	CASSELRGVYEQYF	TGTGCCAGCAGTGAACTCCGGGGGGTCTACGAGCAGTACTTC
TRBV6-5	NA	TRBJ2-7	NA	CASQRTTYEQYF	TGTGCCAGTCAAAGGACAACCTACGAGCAGTACTTC
TRBV6-5	NA	TRBJ2-1	NA	CASSYSDRTVHEQFF	TGTGCCAGCAGTTACAGCGACAGGACAGTCCATGAGCAGTTCTTC
TRBV5-5	once	TRBJ2-7	TRBD1	CASSFPGQPAYEQYF	TGTGCCAGCAGCTTCCCGGGACAGCCCGCCTACGAGCAGTACTTC
TRBV27	NA	TRBJ2-1	TRBD2	CASSLYRTSGKRYNEQFF	TGTGCCAGCAGTTTATATAGGACTAGCGGGAAACGTTACAATGAGCAGTTCTTC
TRBV19	NA	TRBJ1-5	NA	CASRGGLNQPQHF	TGTGCCAGCCGCGGGGGGCTTAATCAGCCCCAGCATTTT
TRBV5-1	NA	TRBJ2-1	NA	CASSRDSSYNEQFF	TGCGCCAGCAGCCGGGACTCCTCCTACAATGAGCAGTTCTTC
TRBV6-5	NA	TRBJ1-2	NA	CASSYSGVPGYTF	TGTGCCAGCAGTTACTCCGGGGTACCTGGCTACACCTTC